A single sample gave rise to the 27 T cell receptor beta chains below, sequenced in a study of T cell changes during pregnancy in multiple sclerosis. Clones were sequenced by immunoSEQ multiplex PCR, and TCRdb holds only the in-frame ones, with some missing. The table lists about 55,000 clones, over 80% of them singletons. This sample comprised CD4+ T cells from peripheral blood mononuclear cells, obtained in the first trimester of pregnancy. These receptors all stem from a female donor with multiple sclerosis, enrolled in a pregnancy study.

The sample holds one count of this clone. This chain uses TRBV18 with TRBJ2-7, with 9 bases that match TRBD2. The CDR3 is 16 residues long. Per germline, CDR1 KGHSH and CDR2 LQKENI. The junction had 10 bases not matched to a gene; V was cut back by 5 bases and J by 2 bases. The CDR3 bases are TGTGCCAGCTCATCGGGTTTAGCGGGGGTTACCTACGAGCAGTACTTC. Protein sequence: CASSSGLAGVTYEQYF.

The chain combines TRBV5-1 with TRBJ2-7, with 7 bases lining up with TRBD2. Germline trimming cut 5 bases from V and 2 bases from J; bases unmatched to any gene: 1. This CDR3 spans 12 amino acids. CDR1 and CDR2 (germline): SGHRS, YFSETQ. CDR3 region: CASSAGAYEQYF. In DNA, the CDR3 is TGCGCCAGCAGTGCGGGAGCCTACGAGCAGTACTTC.

The gene calls are TRBV28 and TRBJ1-2; D is ambiguous. The CDR3 consists of 14 residues. Per germline, CDR1 MDHEN and CDR2 SYDVKM. V gave up 4 bases and J gave up 4 bases, with 13 bases separating them. CDR3 protein: CASSSPGLIYGYTF. The CDR3 DNA reads as TGTGCCAGCAGTTCGCCAGGACTGATCTATGGCTACACCTTC.

The rearrangement links TRBV6-6 to TRBJ1-2; TRBD1 is a possible D gene (5 bases). Trimming removed 3 bases at V and 2 bases at J, with 10 bases between. CDR3 length: 14 residues. Germline CDR1 MNHNY, CDR2 SVGAGI (reference sequence). The CDR3 sequence is CASSYKGLNYGYTF. CDR3 coding DNA: TGTGCCAGCAGTTATAAGGGGCTAAACTATGGCTACACCTTC.

The chain uses TRBV19 and TRBJ2-6; no definite D call. Trimming took off 1 base at V and 0 bases at J, with 4 bases between the two ends. CDR1 is LNHDA and CDR2 is SQIVND in the germline V gene (reference sequence). The CDR3 is 15 amino acids. CDR3 nucleotides: TGTGCCAGTAGTATAGTGAGCTCTGGGGCCAACGTCCTGACTTTC. Its protein is CASSIVSSGANVLTF.

The chain employs TRBV7-3 and TRBJ2-1, with D perhaps matching TRBD2 (6 bases). This CDR3 has 16 amino acids. Trimming stripped 2 bases from V and 9 bases from J, with 20 bases between. Germline-derived CDR1 and CDR2 are SGHTA and FQGTGA. The CDR3 DNA follows: TGTGCCAGCAGCTTACAGGCGGGAACCCGTCACGGTGAGCAGTTCTTC. Translation: CASSLQAGTRHGEQFF.

This clone has only one observation. The chain carries TRBV25-1 and TRBJ1-2; 8 bases agree with TRBD1. This CDR3 is 14 amino acids long. Germline lookup yields CDR1 MGHDK and CDR2 SYGVNS. V dropped 9 bases and J dropped 4; count of bases not matched to a gene: 10. The DNA for the CDR3 is TGTGCCAGTTCCCGACAGGGGATTCCCTATGGCTACACCTTC. Protein sequence: CASSRQGIPYGYTF.

The chain is built from TRBV4-2 and TRBJ1-4; TRBD1 matches 8 bases. The CDR3 loop spans 17 amino acids. The germline gives CDR1 LGHNA, CDR2 YNFKEQ. After removal of 4 bases from V and 0 bases from J, the junction contained 7 bases not matched to a gene. This chain's CDR3 is CASSPTGTGATNEKLFF. In DNA form, the CDR3 reads TGTGCCAGCAGCCCCACGGGGACAGGTGCAACTAATGAAAAACTGTTTTTT.

This clone was seen only once. V gene TRBV27 combines with J gene TRBJ2-3; weak D call: TRBD2 (5 bases). The CDR3 contains 14 residues. The germline gives CDR1 MNHEY, CDR2 SMNVEV (reference sequence). V shed 6 bases and J shed 0 bases, with 10 bases lying between them. CDR3 region: CASRPRASTDTQYF. CDR3 DNA: TGTGCCAGCAGACCGAGGGCCAGCACAGATACGCAGTATTTT.

This chain uses TRBV19 with TRBJ2-3; D possibly corresponds to TRBD2 (6 bases). This CDR3 spans 14 amino acids. Per the germline V gene, CDR1 is LNHDA and CDR2 is SQIVND (reference sequence). V was shortened by 5 bases and J by 6 bases, with 15 bases between the two germline ends. CDR3 amino acids: CASSYRRDPDTQYF. The CDR3 nucleotides are TGTGCCAGTAGTTATAGGAGGGACCCGGATACGCAGTATTTT. Together with reference TRBV19 and TRBJ2-3, the CDR3 gives the full variable domain: DGGITQSPKYLFRKEGQNVTLSCEQNLNHDAMYWYRQDPGQGLRLIYYSQIVNDFQKGDIAEGYSVSREKKESFPLTVTSAQKNPTAFYLCASSYRRDPDTQYFGPGTRLTVL.

The genes are TRBV19 and TRBJ2-3; 14 bases map to TRBD2. Germline CDR1 LNHDA, CDR2 SQIVND (reference sequence). V trimming: 5 bases; J trimming: 7 bases; junction bases outside the gene matches: 8. The CDR3 runs 16 residues. The CDR3 loop reads CASSLRGLAGEYTQYF. CDR3 nucleotides: TGTGCCAGTAGTTTGCGGGGACTAGCGGGGGAGTATACGCAGTATTTT.

The J gene is TRBJ1-5, the V gene TRBV19; 10 positions match TRBD1. This CDR3 is 19 amino acids long. Per the germline V gene, CDR1 is LNHDA and CDR2 is SQIVND (reference sequence). V shed 4 bases, J shed 4 bases, and the junction held 16 bases outside the gene matches. CDR3 sequence reads: CASSRDQNRDRGRNQPQHF. The CDR3 nucleotides are TGTGCCAGTAGTAGGGACCAGAACCGGGACAGGGGCCGAAATCAGCCCCAGCATTTT.

The chain recombines TRBV19 with TRBJ2-7; 7 nucleotides line up with TRBD2. V lost 3 bases, J lost 6 bases, and 8 bases stayed unmatched. CDR3 length: 14 residues. Germline loops: CDR1 LNHDA, CDR2 SQIVND (reference sequence). In nucleotides, the CDR3 is TGTGCCAGTAGTATGAGGGAGGGAAGGGGCGAGCAGTACTTC. This encodes CASSMREGRGEQYF.

The V and J genes are TRBV5-4 and TRBJ2-3; D is ambiguous. Germline lookup yields CDR1 SGHNT and CDR2 YYREEE (reference sequence). V lost 0 bases, J lost 2 bases, and 4 bases lay in between. The length of the CDR3 is 13 residues. CDR3 sequence reads: CASSLDFTDTQYF. In DNA form, the CDR3 reads TGTGCCAGCAGCTTGGACTTCACAGATACGCAGTATTTT.

The rearrangement uses TRBV27 and TRBJ1-6; the D is unclear. V was clipped by 0 bases and J by 10 bases, with 7 bases between them. Germline V lookup: CDR1 MNHEY, CDR2 SMNVEV (reference sequence). The CDR3 runs to 13 residues. The CDR3 nucleotides read TGTGCCAGCAGTTTATCGTTTCAATCACCCCTCCACTTT. This gives the protein CASSLSFQSPLHF.

V usage is TRBV10-2 and J usage is TRBJ2-7; perhaps TRBD1 as D (5 bases). The CDR3 loop spans 16 amino acids. The V gene's germline CDR1 is WSHSY and CDR2 SAAADI. Trimming removed 2 bases from V and 0 bases from J, with 14 bases in between. The DNA of the CDR3 is TGCGCCAGCAGTGAGAATCCAGGGCCGAGCTCCTACGAGCAGTACTTC. It codes for CASSENPGPSSYEQYF.

This chain connects TRBV29-1 to TRBJ1-2; 11 bases match TRBD1. Germline CDR1 and CDR2: SQVTM and ANQGSEA. Unmatched junction bases numbered 2, after V lost 4 bases and J lost 7 bases. The CDR3 runs 12 residues. The CDR3 DNA follows: TGCAGCGTTGGGACAGGGGGCGGTGGCTACACCTTC. Protein: CSVGTGGGGYTF.

The V and J genes are TRBV6-5 and TRBJ2-7, with D perhaps TRBD2 (6 bases). The CDR3 has 13 residues. V gave up 6 bases and J gave up 3 bases, with 12 bases separating them. Germline loops: CDR1 MNHEY, CDR2 SVGAGI. The CDR3 protein is CASSAGLNYEQYF. The CDR3 bases are TGTGCCAGCAGCGCGGGACTCAACTACGAGCAGTACTTC.

V usage is TRBV4-1 and J usage is TRBJ1-1, with D maybe TRBD1 (6 bases). The length of the CDR3 is 16 residues. V gave up 3 bases and J gave up 3 bases, with 17 bases separating them. Germline V CDR1 and CDR2: MGHRA, YSYEKL. CDR3 in DNA: TGCGCCAGCAGCCACCCATGGGGGGGCCAAGACACTGAAGCTTTCTTT. Translation gives CASSHPWGGQDTEAFF.

The chain joins TRBV9 to TRBJ2-1; a possible D gene is TRBD1 (6 bases). The CDR3 length is 15 residues. In germline, CDR1 is SGDLS, CDR2 YYNGEE. V lost 4 bases to trimming and J lost 7 bases, with 18 bases between them. The CDR3 here is CASSRGTLGDNEQFF. The CDR3 DNA sequence: TGTGCCAGCAGCAGAGGGACACTGGGGGATAATGAGCAGTTCTTC.

J is TRBJ1-6 and V is TRBV6-5; D ambiguous. The CDR3 runs 16 residues. From germline, CDR1 is MNHEY and CDR2 SVGAGI. With 0 bases removed from V and 10 bases from J, the gap between germline ends came to 16 bases. The CDR3 DNA reads as TGTGCCAGCAGTTACTCGAGGGCAGGAATGGGCTCACCCCTCCACTTT. Translated: CASSYSRAGMGSPLHF.

The chain recombines TRBV19 with TRBJ2-3, with D perhaps TRBD2 (5 bases). The CDR3 is 14 amino acids. The V gene's germline CDR1 is LNHDA and CDR2 SQIVND (reference sequence). Trimming left V 3 bases short and J 3 bases short, with 10 bases between. CDR3 protein: CASSMRAVTDTQYF. CDR3 DNA sequence: TGTGCCAGTAGTATGAGGGCAGTAACAGATACGCAGTATTTT.

The chain links TRBV29-1 to TRBJ1-3; D is ambiguous. The ends were cut back, 2 bases at V and 0 bases at J, with 8 bases in the middle. The CDR3 covers 14 residues. The germline gives CDR1 SQVTM, CDR2 ANQGSEA. CDR3 in amino acids: CSVERRGSGNTIYF. CDR3 in DNA: TGCAGCGTTGAAAGGCGGGGCTCTGGAAACACCATATATTTT.

This clone appeared once. A read error may produce the germline difference seen at one junction end. This sample includes further DNA sequences coding for the same CDR3. This chain uses TRBV30 with TRBJ1-2; D is ambiguous. Germline V gene lookup returns CDR1 GTSNPN and CDR2 SVGIG (reference sequence). The CDR3 length is 13 residues. CDR3 amino acids: CAWSNGVNYGYTF. The CDR3 DNA reads TGTGCCTGGAGTAACGGTGTAAACTATGGCTACACTTTC.

V usage is TRBV7-6 and J usage is TRBJ2-1; D may be TRBD1 (5 bases). The CDR3 totals 17 residues. Germline V gives CDR1 SGHVS, CDR2 FNYEAQ. V lost 2 bases and J lost 0, with 14 bases in between. CDR3 sequence (DNA): TGTGCCAGCAGCTTACCGCGGCAGGGCCTCTCCTACAATGAGCAGTTCTTC. It is translated as CASSLPRQGLSYNEQFF.

The chain combines TRBV10-3 with TRBJ1-1; unclear D gene. This CDR3 contains 13 residues. The V end lost 5 bases, the J end lost 1 base, and 8 bases lay between the germline ends. Germline V CDR1 and CDR2: ENHRY, SYGVKD. CDR3 region: CAISSAENTEAFF. The CDR3 DNA sequence: TGTGCCATCAGTTCTGCGGAGAACACTGAAGCTTTCTTT.

The rearrangement uses TRBV19 and TRBJ1-2, with TRBD1 matching over 10 bases. The germline V gene has CDR1 LNHDA and CDR2 SQIVND (reference sequence). The CDR3 is 14 residues long. J was trimmed by 3 bases and V by 4 bases; bases with no gene match: 2. CDR3: CASSRGQGDYGYTF. As DNA, the CDR3 is TGTGCCAGTAGTAGAGGACAGGGGGACTATGGCTACACCTTC.